This T cell receptor beta chain comes out of a study of cytomegalovirus exposure and HLA in healthy donors. This CDR3 is built from 13 residues. From germline, CDR1 is LNHDA and CDR2 SQIVND (reference sequence). The V gene lost 3 bases and the J gene lost 8 bases, with 10 bases spanning the gap. The PCR had 60 Vbeta and 13 Jbeta primers. TCRdb's copy holds only in-frame clones and misses some; the assay was immunoSEQ multiplex PCR. The top ten hold 2% to 3% of the sample, which has about 140,000 clones, about 80% seen once. Sequences were obtained from PBMCs. The V call is TRBV19, the J call TRBJ2-2; D is undetermined. This clonotype was sampled from a woman aged 18-29 years in good health and CMV-seropositive. The CDR3 here is CASSMEFGGELFF. In DNA, the CDR3 is TGTGCCAGTAGTATGGAGTTCGGAGGGGAGCTGTTTTTT.